This T cell receptor (beta chain) was sequenced for a study of T cell responses to AZD1222 COVID-19 vaccine. Germline V CDR1 and CDR2: MNHEY, SMNVEV (reference sequence). CDR3 length equals 18 residues. Between the trimmed V and J ends, which lost 4 bases and 0 bases, there was a span of 19 bases. Clones were sequenced by immunoSEQ multiplex PCR, and TCRdb holds only the in-frame ones, with some missing. The profile shows roughly 140,000 clones, under 95% of them singletons. The TCR sequence derives from an adult in good health. The sample here was peripheral blood, taken on day 0 of AZD1222 vaccination. The chain combines TRBV27 with TRBJ1-5; tentative D call: TRBD1 (5 bases). For the CDR3, the DNA is TGTGCCAGCAGTTCATTGGGGGGGATCACCCATAGCAATCAGCCCCAGCATTTT. It encodes CASSSLGGITHSNQPQHF.